Listed below are T cell receptor beta chains from one sample, sequenced in a study of blood T cell repertoires in COVID-19. Method: immunoSEQ multiplex PCR; TCRdb's copy keeps in-frame clones and lacks some. The sample records 300,000 to 450,000 clones, about 90% being singletons. The sequenced sample was PBMCs or T cells enriched from blood (not recorded which). These receptors were collected from a woman in her thirties who had been exposed to COVID-19. CDR3s include the opening cysteine and the closing phenylalanine or tryptophan. The D gene is left open where the match is weak.

D gene	V gene	J gene	CDR3 protein	CDR3 DNA
.	TRBV7-2	TRBJ1-5	CASGLDLAGGGNQPQHF	TGTGCCAGCGGTCTAGACCTGGCGGGGGGAGGCAATCAGCCCCAGCATTTT
.	TRBV9	TRBJ1-1	CASRAQDSNTEAFF	TGTGCCAGCAGAGCCCAAGACTCGAACACTGAAGCTTTCTTT
TRBD1	TRBV9	TRBJ1-4	CASSLQGGPNEKLFF	TGTGCCAGCAGCTTACAAGGGGGCCCTAATGAAAAACTGTTTTTT
.	TRBV14	TRBJ2-1	CASSSRGGGHSYNEQFF	TGTGCCAGCAGCTCAAGGGGGGGCGGCCACTCCTACAATGAGCAGTTCTTC
TRBD1	TRBV11-2	TRBJ2-3	CASSTLDRPSTDTQYF	TGTGCCAGCAGCACGCTGGACAGGCCTAGCACAGATACGCAGTATTTT
.	TRBV2	TRBJ1-4	CASSEMAQGGGQEKLFF	TGTGCCAGCAGTGAAATGGCCCAGGGAGGAGGGCAGGAAAAACTGTTTTTT
TRBD2	TRBV9	TRBJ2-3	CASSVVAGGTDTQYF	TGTGCCAGCAGCGTAGTAGCGGGAGGCACAGATACGCAGTATTTT
.	TRBV24-1	TRBJ2-3	CATSDSLRRQGSTDTQYF	TGTGCCACCAGTGACTCCCTTCGGCGGCAGGGAAGCACAGATACGCAGTATTTT
.	TRBV7-9	TRBJ2-5	CASSPISTGTELQETQYF	TGTGCCAGCAGCCCCATAAGTACCGGGACTGAACTCCAAGAGACCCAGTACTTC
TRBD1	TRBV18	TRBJ1-1	CASSPWTGIEAFF	TGTGCCAGCTCACCCTGGACAGGGATTGAAGCTTTCTTT
.	TRBV28	TRBJ2-3	CASSLGQKSPTDTQYF	TGTGCCAGCAGTTTGGGGCAGAAGTCCCCCACAGATACGCAGTATTTT
TRBD2	TRBV9	TRBJ2-3	CASSGPSGTSTDTQYF	TGTGCCAGCAGCGGACCTAGCGGTACTAGCACAGATACGCAGTATTTT
TRBD1	TRBV10-3	TRBJ1-3	CATSLDRDGNTIYF	TGTGCCACGTCCTTGGACAGGGACGGAAACACCATATATTTT
TRBD2	TRBV7-3	TRBJ2-5	CASSLFGLDQETQYF	TGTGCCAGCAGCTTATTCGGACTAGACCAAGAGACCCAGTACTTC